The present T cell receptor beta chain was sequenced within a study of blood T cells in healthy people across ages. With a J-beta primer mix and a sample-barcoded 5' primer, a second PCR ran roughly 6 to 12 cycles. TCRdb re-called the 5' RACE reads with MiXCR, one entry per CDR3 protein. The table has about 1,600,000 distinct CDR3 sequences, 42% seen once. Input material: blood. The sequence derives from a young woman in good health.

Written as DNA, the CDR3 is TGCGCCAGCGGGCCGACTAGCGGGGGGACAGATACGCAGTATTTT. This translates into CASGPTSGGTDTQYF. The chain is built from TRBV10-1 and TRBJ2-3, with 13 bases identical to TRBD2. There are 15 residues in the CDR3. J lost 3 bases, V lost 8 bases, and 5 bases had no gene match. CDR1 is WNHNN, CDR2 SYGVQD, per germline (reference sequence).